These 20 T cell receptor beta chains came from one sample sequenced in a study of T-cell memory formation after mild COVID-19 (dated by TCRdb to 2020 to 2023). Libraries were prepared through 5' RACE. TCRdb shows the sequencer as Illumina NovaSeq 6000. TCRdb reworked the public reads: Q25 trimming with fastp, MiXCR clone assembly, productive beta chains retained. Rows matching on CDR3 protein sequence are summarized as one entry with the most common DNA and genes. Within this sample are about 430,000 distinct CDR3 sequences, with approximately 25% of them counted one time only. The ten largest clones take up roughly 8.9% of the sample. The sequenced material came from PBMCs or a T cell subset sorted from them (not recorded which). The receptors derive from an adult woman who had mild COVID-19 (a few samples of this study predate the infection). The sample titles of this study are shuffled in the database, so cell type and time point are left out; the donor was told from shared clones.

The genes are TRBV6-2 or TRBV6-3 and TRBJ2-1; 11 nucleotides agree with TRBD2. The CDR3 totals 15 residues. Germline values: CDR1 MNHEY, CDR2 SVGEGT. Trimming took 8 bases from V and 3 from J; bases not matched to a gene: 6. The CDR3 DNA sequence: TGTGCCAGCGCGCCGGGACTAGCGGACTACAATGAGCAGTTCTTC. Amino acid sequence: CASAPGLADYNEQFF.

The V and J genes are TRBV9 and TRBJ2-5; 9 positions match TRBD1. With V trimmed by 1 base and J by 10 bases, 8 bases remained unmatched. The CDR3 consists of 14 residues. The germline CDR1 and CDR2 sequences are SGDLS and YYNGEE. CDR3 residues: CASSVYWTGEDQYF. DNA for the CDR3: TGTGCCAGCAGCGTATATTGGACAGGGGAGGACCAGTACTTC.

The chain couples TRBV9 to TRBJ2-3, with 12 bases identical to TRBD2. Germline V gene lookup returns CDR1 SGDLS and CDR2 YYNGEE. The length of the CDR3 is 17 residues. The ends lost 0 bases at V and 0 bases at J; junction bases unmatched: 2. As DNA, the CDR3 is TGTGCCAGCAGCGTAGGTGGGACTAGCGGGAGCACAGATACGCAGTATTTT. Protein: CASSVGGTSGSTDTQYF. Full variable domain (remainder filled in from reference TRBV9 and TRBJ2-3): DSGVTQTPKHLITATGQRVTLRCSPRSGDLSVYWYQQSLDQGLQFLIQYYNGEERAKGNILERFSAQQFPDLHSELNLSSLELGDSALYFCASSVGGTSGSTDTQYFGPGTRLTVL.

The rearrangement links TRBV7-2 to TRBJ2-7; 8 bases line up with TRBD2. CDR3 size: 15 residues. CDR1 and CDR2 from the germline V gene are SGHTA and FQGNSA. V lost 5 bases and J lost 3; bases outside the gene matches: 9. The CDR3 sequence: CASSDLRGGRYEQYF. The CDR3 DNA sequence: TGTGCCAGCAGCGACCTCCGGGGGGGCCGCTACGAGCAGTACTTC. The whole variable domain, filled in from reference TRBV7-2 and TRBJ2-7, reads GAGVSQSPSNKVTEKGKDVELRCDPISGHTALYWYRQSLGQGLEFLIYFQGNSAPDKSGLPSDRFSAERTGGSVSTLTIQRTQQEDSAVYLCASSDLRGGRYEQYFGPGTRLTVT.

This clonotype has just a few counts. The rearrangement uses TRBV19 and TRBJ2-1; possible D gene TRBD2, 6 bases. This CDR3 has 16 amino acids. V was cut by 3 bases and J by 4 bases, with 16 bases left in between. Per germline, CDR1 LNHDA and CDR2 SQIVND (reference sequence). In DNA, the CDR3 is TGTGCCAGTAGTATTCGAGACGGGAGAGGGTACAATGAGCAGTTCTTC. Residues: CASSIRDGRGYNEQFF.

This clonotype came up many times. This sequence joins TRBV5-6 and TRBJ2-5; D remains ambiguous. Germline V gene lookup returns CDR1 SGHDT and CDR2 YYEEEE. The CDR3 has 14 amino acids. Trimming shortened V by 0 bases and J by 0 bases, and 6 bases separated the two germline ends. The CDR3 bases are TGTGCCAGCAGCTTGGCCGGCTACCAAGAGACCCAGTACTTC. As protein: CASSLAGYQETQYF.

The rearrangement links TRBV5-6 to TRBJ1-1; TRBD1 is a possible D gene (6 bases). Germline V gene sequence: CDR1 SGHDT, CDR2 YYEEEE. CDR3 length: 14 amino acids. Trimming stripped 5 bases from V and 4 bases from J, with 15 bases between. CDR3 bases: TGTGCCAGCAGGGCCAACAGGGACGGCACTGAAGCTTTCTTT. This codes for CASRANRDGTEAFF.

Many counts were recorded for this clonotype. For the CDR3, the DNA is TGTGCCAGCAGCTCCGGGACAGGGCGGTACGAGCAGTACTTC. It encodes CASSSGTGRYEQYF. The chain recombines TRBV7-9 with TRBJ2-7, with TRBD1 identical over 9 bases. V was pared by 4 bases and J by 4 bases, with 5 bases of the junction left unmatched. In germline, CDR1 is SEHNR, CDR2 FQNEAQ (reference sequence). The CDR3 is made up of 14 amino acids.

The chain carries TRBV2 and TRBJ2-5; 7 bases map to TRBD1. In germline, CDR1 is SNHLY, CDR2 FYNNEI. CDR3 length equals 14 residues. The J segment lost 4 bases and the V segment lost 5 bases, leaving 7 bases of the junction unmatched. CDR3 sequence (DNA): TGTGCCAGCAGTCTCGGACAGGTTCGAGAGACCCAGTACTTC. It yields the protein CASSLGQVRETQYF. Based on the CDR3 plus reference TRBV2 and TRBJ2-5, the full variable domain is EPEVTQTPSHQVTQMGQEVILRCVPISNHLYFYWYRQILGQKVEFLVSFYNNEISEKSEIFDDQFSVERPDGSNFTLKIRSTKLEDSAMYFCASSLGQVRETQYFGPGTRLLVL.

Only a few counts were recorded for this clonotype. V is TRBV18 and J is TRBJ2-3, with D perhaps TRBD1 (6 bases). V lost 2 bases, J lost 0 bases, and 9 bases lay in between. This CDR3 has 15 amino acids. CDR1 is KGHSH, CDR2 LQKENI, per germline. The CDR3 region is CASSPMQGSTDTQYF. The CDR3 nucleotides read TGTGCCAGCTCACCAATGCAGGGGAGCACAGATACGCAGTATTTT.

This clonotype occurred a few times. V gene TRBV7-6 combines with J gene TRBJ2-3, with 11 positions matching TRBD2. The CDR3 length is 17 residues. Trimming cost V 4 bases and J 4 bases; bases outside gene matches: 10. CDR1 is SGHVS, CDR2 FNYEAQ, per germline. The CDR3 region is CASSSPTSGGVSDTQYF. Here the CDR3 DNA reads TGTGCCAGCAGCTCCCCAACTAGCGGGGGTGTATCAGATACGCAGTATTTT.

V gene TRBV5-1 combines with J gene TRBJ1-2; 7 bases map to TRBD1. This CDR3 spans 15 amino acids. V dropped 3 bases and J dropped 1; count of bases not matched to a gene: 6. Germline CDR1 SGHRS, CDR2 YFSETQ. The CDR3 loop reads CASSSGQSINYGYTF. CDR3 bases: TGCGCCAGCAGCTCGGGACAGTCGATTAACTATGGCTACACCTTC.

This chain joins TRBV11-2 and TRBJ1-1; D not resolved. This CDR3 region has 13 residues. Germline V lookup: CDR1 SGHAT, CDR2 FQNNGV. V dropped 6 bases and J dropped 10 bases, with 18 bases sitting between them. As DNA, the CDR3 is TGTGCCAGCAGTCATGCAAGCGGCCCTGGAGCTTTCTTT. As protein: CASSHASGPGAFF. Full variable domain (missing parts from reference TRBV11-2 and TRBJ1-1): EAGVAQSPRYKIIEKRQSVAFWCNPISGHATLYWYQQILGQGPKLLIQFQNNGVVDDSQLPKDRFSAERLKGVDSTLKIQPAKLEDSAVYLCASSHASGPGAFFGQGTRLTVV.

This chain connects TRBV6-2 or TRBV6-3 to TRBJ1-2; 7 nucleotides line up with TRBD1. Germline-derived CDR1 and CDR2 are MNHEY and SVGEGT. The CDR3 has 15 amino acids. The trim removed 6 bases at V and 0 bases at J, leaving 7 bases unmatched. This CDR3 reads CASSPRGQPNYGYTF. The CDR3 coding sequence is TGTGCCAGCAGCCCTAGGGGACAGCCTAACTATGGCTACACCTTC.

This clonotype was seen a handful of times. The chain couples TRBV7-9 to TRBJ2-1, with TRBD2 identical over 9 bases. Losses at the gene ends were 2 bases for V and 2 bases for J; bases not matched to a gene: 4. Germline V gene data show CDR1 as SEHNR and CDR2 as FQNEAQ (reference sequence). The CDR3 contains 16 residues. This chain's CDR3 is CASSLPTSGPYNEQFF. CDR3 coding DNA: TGTGCCAGCAGCTTACCCACTAGCGGGCCCTACAATGAGCAGTTCTTC.

This sequence joins TRBV7-9 and TRBJ2-7; D is ambiguous. Germline V lookup: CDR1 SEHNR, CDR2 FQNEAQ (reference sequence). The CDR3 is 13 residues long. Trimming stripped 5 bases from V and 5 bases from J, with 13 bases between. The CDR3 sequence is CASSIVPEDEQYF. CDR3 nucleotides: TGTGCCAGCAGCATAGTACCTGAGGACGAGCAGTACTTC.

The genes are TRBV19 and TRBJ2-4; D call uncertain. CDR1 is LNHDA and CDR2 is SQIVND in the germline V gene (reference sequence). This CDR3 contains 13 residues. V was shortened by 5 bases and J by 8 bases, with 13 bases between the two germline ends. CDR3 nucleotides: TGTGCCAGTAGTCCGGGTCTATGGCACATTCAGTACTTC. Translated: CASSPGLWHIQYF. Variable domain in full (rest from reference TRBV19 and TRBJ2-4): DGGITQSPKYLFRKEGQNVTLSCEQNLNHDAMYWYRQDPGQGLRLIYYSQIVNDFQKGDIAEGYSVSREKKESFPLTVTSAQKNPTAFYLCASSPGLWHIQYFGAGTRLSVL.

This clonotype was seen a handful of times. The chain is built from TRBV13 and TRBJ2-3; D is uncertain. Germline V gene data show CDR1 as PRHDT and CDR2 as FYEKMQ (reference sequence). Trimming took off 6 bases at V and 2 bases at J, with 6 bases between the two ends. The CDR3 covers 12 residues. The CDR3: CASRGYTDTQYF. Written as DNA, the CDR3 is TGTGCCAGCAGGGGCTACACAGATACGCAGTATTTT. The full variable domain, rest sourced from reference TRBV13 and TRBJ2-3, is AAGVIQSPRHLIKEKRETATLKCYPIPRHDTVYWYQQGPGQDPQFLISFYEKMQSDKGSIPDRFSAQQFSDYHSELNMSSLELGDSALYFCASRGYTDTQYFGPGTRLTVL.

This chain uses TRBV7-9 with TRBJ2-3; TRBD2 might be the D (6 bases). Germline lookup yields CDR1 SEHNR and CDR2 FQNEAQ (reference sequence). V was trimmed by 5 bases and J by 2 bases, leaving 17 bases between them. This CDR3 region has 16 residues. The CDR3 region has the DNA TGTGCCAGCAGCCTCCGTCCCGGGACTCTCACAGATACGCAGTATTTT. This codes for CASSLRPGTLTDTQYF.

V and J are TRBV7-3 and TRBJ2-6; D is perhaps TRBD1 (6 bases). Per the germline V gene, CDR1 is SGHTA and CDR2 is FQGTGA. V lost 4 bases and J 0 bases, leaving 13 bases between the germline ends. This CDR3 region has 17 residues. The CDR3, as DNA: TGTGCCAGCAGCTCACAGGGCGCCAACTCTGGGGCCAACGTCCTGACTTTC. It codes for CASSSQGANSGANVLTF.